This is a list of T cell receptor beta chains from one sample in a study of blood T cell repertoires in COVID-19. Using immunoSEQ multiplex PCR, the repertoire was profiled, and TCRdb retains in-frame clones only, with some absent. The data hold around 100,000 clones, with approximately 89% observed a single time. The specimen sequenced was peripheral blood. These receptors originate from a woman older than 75 in a cohort sampled during active COVID-19. Both conserved end residues are part of each CDR3. Each record gives: D gene, V gene, clone size, J gene, CDR3 protein, CDR3 DNA. The D gene is left open where the match is weak. Where a row states a size, it is once, few, many or the class of an expanded clone; other rows omit it.

TRBD1	TRBV5-1	NA	TRBJ1-2	CASSSGQGGDGYTF	TGCGCCAGCAGTTCTGGACAGGGCGGTGATGGCTACACCTTC
TRBD1	TRBV10-3	once	TRBJ1-5	CAISVSGQGKIQHF	TGTGCCATCAGTGTTTCGGGACAGGGGAAAATCCAGCATTTT
TRBD1	TRBV6-6	NA	TRBJ1-6	CASIEKGASYNSPLHF	TGTGCCAGCATAGAAAAGGGGGCCTCCTATAATTCACCCCTCCACTTT
TRBD1	TRBV5-1	NA	TRBJ2-5	CASSFRGQGGETQYF	TGCGCCAGCAGCTTTCGGGGACAGGGAGGAGAGACCCAGTACTTC
TRBD1	TRBV18	NA	TRBJ1-2	CASSPKTGGVSYGYTF	TGTGCCAGCTCACCGAAGACAGGGGGCGTCAGCTATGGCTACACCTTC
TRBD1	TRBV10-1	NA	TRBJ2-1	CASSESPGQEQFF	TGCGCCAGCAGTGAGTCGCCGGGACAGGAGCAGTTCTTC
NA	TRBV18	NA	TRBJ2-7	CASSLGDSQIYEQYF	TGTGCCAGCTCACTGGGGGACTCTCAGATCTACGAGCAGTACTTC
TRBD1	TRBV5-6	NA	TRBJ1-1	CASSLYRGENTEAFF	TGTGCCAGCAGCTTGTACAGGGGGGAGAACACTGAAGCTTTCTTT
TRBD2	TRBV3-1/TRBV3-2	NA	TRBJ2-2	CASSQGSGITGGELFF	TGTGCCAGCAGCCAAGGCAGCGGGATAACAGGCGGGGAGCTGTTTTTT
TRBD2	TRBV10-3	NA	TRBJ2-1	CAILGPTSGHLSSYNEQFF	TGTGCCATCTTGGGCCCGACTAGCGGGCATTTAAGCTCCTACAATGAGCAGTTCTTC
TRBD1	TRBV19	NA	TRBJ1-3	CASRRQGSGNTIYF	TGTGCCAGCCGAAGACAGGGGTCTGGAAACACCATATATTTT
TRBD1	TRBV7-9	NA	TRBJ1-2	CASSQGANGYTF	TGTGCCAGCAGCCAGGGGGCGAATGGCTACACCTTC
NA	TRBV28	NA	TRBJ1-1	CASSLYRAEAFF	TGTGCCAGCAGTTTATACAGGGCTGAAGCTTTCTTT
NA	TRBV28	NA	TRBJ1-2	CASSFHPDYGYTF	TGTGCTAGCAGTTTCCATCCGGACTATGGCTACACCTTC
NA	TRBV5-1	NA	TRBJ1-2	CASSLGGVMDSFYGYTF	TGCGCCAGCAGCTTAGGCGGGGTAATGGATTCGTTCTATGGCTACACCTTC
NA	TRBV7-2	NA	TRBJ1-3	CASSLGDTLRGNTIYF	TGTGCCAGCAGCTTAGGGGACACACTCAGGGGAAACACCATATATTTT
NA	TRBV4-2	NA	TRBJ2-2	CASSQEARLGGELFF	TGTGCCAGCAGCCAAGAAGCCAGGTTGGGCGGGGAGCTGTTTTTT
NA	TRBV4-1	few	TRBJ2-1	CASSQDIPGSSYNEQFF	TGCGCCAGCAGCCAAGATATCCCCGGGAGCTCCTACAATGAGCAGTTCTTC
NA	TRBV24-1	NA	TRBJ2-3	CATGHESTDTQYF	TGTGCCACCGGACACGAAAGCACAGATACGCAGTATTTT
NA	TRBV11-2	NA	TRBJ2-7	CASSLGPRDEQYF	TGTGCCAGCAGCTTAGGCCCCCGGGACGAGCAGTACTTC
NA	TRBV5-1	NA	TRBJ2-3	CASSPTPGSEDTQYF	TGCGCCAGCAGCCCCACCCCGGGTTCGGAGGATACGCAGTATTTT
TRBD1	TRBV28	once	TRBJ1-1	CASSLGQGSTEAFF	TGTGCCAGCAGTTTAGGACAGGGGAGCACTGAAGCTTTCTTT
NA	TRBV21-1	NA	TRBJ2-7	CASWTGQGLPVGSYEQYF	TGTGCCAGCTGGACGGGACAGGGGCTACCAGTGGGGTCCTACGAGCAGTACTTC
TRBD2	TRBV3-1/TRBV3-2	few	TRBJ2-5	CASSPGTSGGQETQYF	TGTGCCAGCAGCCCCGGGACTAGCGGGGGCCAAGAGACCCAGTACTTC
NA	TRBV19	NA	TRBJ2-7	CASSPGILAYEQYF	TGTGCCAGTAGTCCAGGCATCCTCGCCTACGAGCAGTACTTC
TRBD1	TRBV19	NA	TRBJ2-5	CASRGTGLGQETQYF	TGTGCCAGTAGGGGGACAGGTTTGGGGCAAGAGACCCAGTACTTC
NA	TRBV6-5	NA	TRBJ1-1	CASRLGLGNTEAFF	TGTGCCAGCAGATTGGGGCTTGGGAACACTGAAGCTTTCTTT
TRBD1	TRBV30	NA	TRBJ1-6	CAWSVGGRGQNSPLHF	TGTGCCTGGAGTGTAGGGGGCAGGGGGCAAAATTCACCCCTCCACTTT
NA	TRBV24-1	NA	TRBJ1-2	CATSDRGQIGYTF	TGTGCCACCAGTGACCGCGGACAGATTGGCTACACCTTC
TRBD2	TRBV14	NA	TRBJ2-1	CASSQWTRREQFF	TGTGCCAGCAGCCAATGGACTAGGCGTGAGCAGTTCTTC
TRBD1	TRBV27	NA	TRBJ2-2	CASSPDRAYTGELFF	TGTGCCAGCAGTCCGGACAGGGCCTACACCGGGGAGCTGTTTTTT
TRBD2	TRBV18	NA	TRBJ2-1	CASSPGIAGILGEQFF	TGTGCCAGCTCACCAGGGATAGCGGGGATTTTGGGGGAGCAGTTCTTC
TRBD2	TRBV4-2	NA	TRBJ2-3	CASSQDSGLARNTQYF	TGTGCCAGCAGCCAAGATTCGGGACTAGCGCGTAATACGCAGTATTTT
NA	TRBV5-6	NA	TRBJ2-2	CASGHLNTGELFF	TGTGCCAGCGGACATTTGAACACCGGGGAGCTGTTTTTT
NA	TRBV25-1	NA	TRBJ2-5	CAAASGIRETQYF	TGTGCCGCAGCGTCAGGGATAAGGGAGACCCAGTACTTC
NA	TRBV28	few	TRBJ1-5	CASTSSPSNQPQHF	TGTGCCAGCACCTCCAGTCCGAGCAATCAGCCCCAGCATTTT
TRBD2	TRBV5-1	NA	TRBJ2-5	CASSLESGNQETQYF	TGCGCCAGCAGCTTGGAAAGCGGGAATCAAGAGACCCAGTACTTC
NA	TRBV6-6	NA	TRBJ2-7	CASSYPSTGVSYEQYF	TGTGCCAGCAGTTACCCCTCGACAGGAGTAAGCTACGAGCAGTACTTC
TRBD2	TRBV6-5	NA	TRBJ2-3	CASILSGTSPGTQYF	TGTGCCAGCATCCTCAGCGGGACCTCCCCGGGGACGCAGTATTTT
NA	TRBV28	NA	TRBJ2-2	CASGSASNTGELFF	TGTGCCAGCGGTAGCGCCTCGAACACCGGGGAGCTGTTTTTT
TRBD2	TRBV29-1	NA	TRBJ2-1	CSVGTSRNEQFF	TGCAGCGTCGGGACTAGTCGCAATGAGCAGTTCTTC
TRBD2	TRBV28	NA	TRBJ2-7	CASSLSSGITQHYEQYF	TGTGCCAGCTCCTTATCTAGCGGGATAACCCAGCACTACGAGCAGTACTTC
TRBD1	TRBV28	NA	TRBJ1-1	CASSTPDRMNTEAFF	TGTGCCAGCAGTACCCCGGACAGGATGAACACTGAAGCTTTCTTT
NA	TRBV14	NA	TRBJ1-4	CASSQDNSREKLFF	TGTGCCAGCAGCCAAGATAACAGTCGGGAAAAACTGTTTTTT
NA	TRBV5-1	NA	TRBJ1-1	CASIESTAMNTEAFF	TGCGCCAGCATCGAATCGACAGCTATGAACACTGAAGCTTTCTTT
TRBD2	TRBV5-1	NA	TRBJ2-7	CASSLDGLADYEQYF	TGCGCCAGCAGCTTGGACGGACTAGCGGATTACGAGCAGTACTTC
TRBD1	TRBV7-6	NA	TRBJ1-6	CASSEGQGRNNSPLHF	TGTGCCAGCAGCGAAGGACAGGGGCGGAATAATTCACCCCTCCACTTT
TRBD2	TRBV4-2	NA	TRBJ2-3	CASSQDFTGGNVNTQYF	TGTGCCAGCAGCCAAGATTTTACGGGAGGGAATGTGAATACGCAGTATTTT
NA	TRBV11-2	NA	TRBJ2-3	CASSRMGAGNTDTQYF	TGTGCCAGCAGCCGTATGGGCGCGGGAAACACAGATACGCAGTATTTT
NA	TRBV14	NA	TRBJ2-1	CASTSWAVTYNEQFF	TGTGCCAGCACCTCATGGGCTGTGACCTACAATGAGCAGTTCTTC